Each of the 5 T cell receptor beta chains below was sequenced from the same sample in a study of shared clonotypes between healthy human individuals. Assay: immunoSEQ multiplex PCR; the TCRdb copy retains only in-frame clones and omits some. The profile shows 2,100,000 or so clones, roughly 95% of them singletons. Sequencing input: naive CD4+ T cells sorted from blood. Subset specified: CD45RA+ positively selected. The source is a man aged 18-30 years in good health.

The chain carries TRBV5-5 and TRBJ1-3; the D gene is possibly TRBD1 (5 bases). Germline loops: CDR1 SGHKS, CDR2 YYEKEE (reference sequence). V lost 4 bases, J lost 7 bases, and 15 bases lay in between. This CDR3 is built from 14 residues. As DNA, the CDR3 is TGTGCCAGCAGCCTGGAGGGGTTTTTGAACACCATATATTTT. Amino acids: CASSLEGFLNTIYF.

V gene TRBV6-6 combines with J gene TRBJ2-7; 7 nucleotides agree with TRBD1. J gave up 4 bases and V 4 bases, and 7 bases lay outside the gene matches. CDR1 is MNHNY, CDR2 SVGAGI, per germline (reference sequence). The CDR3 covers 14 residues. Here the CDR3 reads CASSSPGGGYEQYF. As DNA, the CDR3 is TGTGCCAGCAGTTCCCCAGGGGGTGGGTACGAGCAGTACTTC.

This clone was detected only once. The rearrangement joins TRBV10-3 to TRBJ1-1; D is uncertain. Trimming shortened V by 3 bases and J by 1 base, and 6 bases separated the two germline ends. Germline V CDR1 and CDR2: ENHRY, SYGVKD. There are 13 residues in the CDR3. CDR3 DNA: TGTGCCATCAGTGAATGGAGGAACACTGAAGCTTTCTTT. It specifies CAISEWRNTEAFF.

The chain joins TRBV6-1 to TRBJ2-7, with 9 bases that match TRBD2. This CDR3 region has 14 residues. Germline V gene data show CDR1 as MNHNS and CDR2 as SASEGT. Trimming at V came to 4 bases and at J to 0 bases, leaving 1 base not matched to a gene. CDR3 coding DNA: TGTGCCAGCAGTGGGACTAGCGCCTCCTACGAGCAGTACTTC. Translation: CASSGTSASYEQYF.

The CDR3 loop is CASSLLSEQYF. CDR3 sequence (DNA): TGTGCCAGCAGCTTGCTATCGGAGCAGTACTTC. The V call is TRBV11-2, the J call TRBJ2-7; the D is unclear. The CDR3 is 11 residues long. CDR1 is SGHAT, CDR2 FQNNGV, per germline. The V gene lost 3 bases and the J gene lost 7 bases, with 7 bases spanning the gap. The full variable domain, with the rest looked up from reference TRBV11-2 and TRBJ2-7, is EAGVAQSPRYKIIEKRQSVAFWCNPISGHATLYWYQQILGQGPKLLIQFQNNGVVDDSQLPKDRFSAERLKGVDSTLKIQPAKLEDSAVYLCASSLLSEQYFGPGTRLTVT.